Listed here are 9 T cell receptor beta chains from one sample, sequenced in a study of T-cell reconstitution after alpha-beta-depleted transplantation in children. Unique molecular identifiers were incorporated during preparation of the TCRbeta library. Via MiXCR, TCRdb re-called the PCR reads, giving one row per CDR3 protein. The table lists approximately 800,000 distinct CDR3 sequences, roughly 16% of them singletons. This specimen was PBMCs, mostly from graft donor cells, taken 360 days after TCRalphabeta/CD19-depleted stem cell transplant. Every receptor here comes from a male patient younger than 18 who had a stem cell transplant for acute lymphoblastic leukemia, so the T cells may come from the graft donor.

This clonotype showed up many times. The CDR3 loop is CASSLGPAGGSYYGYTF. The DNA for the CDR3 is TGTGCCAGCAGTTTAGGCCCGGCAGGCGGATCTTACTATGGCTACACCTTC. The V and J genes are TRBV12-3 or TRBV12-4 and TRBJ1-2; unclear D gene. The CDR3 totals 17 residues. Trimming took off 1 base at V and 3 bases at J, with 18 bases between the two ends.

This CDR3 reads CASSMGHSYEQYF. The CDR3 coding sequence is TGCGCCAGTTCAATGGGACACAGCTACGAGCAGTACTTC. The chain joins TRBV5-1 to TRBJ2-7; tentatively, D is TRBD1 (6 bases). The CDR3 is 13 amino acids. Trimming removed 8 bases from V and 3 bases from J, with 15 bases in between. Germline V lookup: CDR1 SGHRS, CDR2 YFSETQ.

Many counts were recorded for this clonotype. The V and J genes are TRBV3-1 and TRBJ2-1; the match to TRBD2 covers 7 bases. Germline CDR1 is LGHDT and CDR2 is YNNKEL (reference sequence). This CDR3 has 18 amino acids. V lost 0 bases and J lost 7; bases outside the gene matches: 15. The CDR3 sequence is CASSQEGWLREQRNEQFF. CDR3 coding DNA: TGTGCCAGCAGCCAAGAAGGGTGGCTGCGGGAGCAGAGGAATGAGCAGTTCTTC.

The genes are TRBV6-5 and TRBJ2-1, with D possibly matching TRBD2 (6 bases). The V gene lost 0 bases and the J gene lost 8 bases, with 17 bases spanning the gap. Germline V lookup: CDR1 MNHEY, CDR2 SVGAGI. The CDR3 is made up of 16 amino acids. CDR3 residues: CASSYSHGSVRDEQFF. CDR3 nucleotides: TGTGCCAGCAGTTACTCCCACGGGAGCGTCAGGGATGAGCAGTTCTTC.

This clonotype was recorded many times. This chain links TRBV24-1 with TRBJ2-7; D is perhaps TRBD1 (5 bases). V dropped 4 bases and J dropped 2 bases, with 11 bases sitting between them. Germline values: CDR1 KGHDR, CDR2 SFDVKD. This CDR3 comprises 14 residues. The CDR3 protein is CATSDPGSTYEQYF. CDR3 nucleotide sequence: TGTGCCACCAGTGACCCAGGGTCTACCTACGAGCAGTACTTC.

This clonotype has more than one count but fewer than ten. The chain carries TRBV12-3 or TRBV12-4 and TRBJ2-7; maybe TRBD1 (5 bases). V lost 3 bases to trimming and J lost 5 bases, with 14 bases between them. The CDR3 spans 14 residues. The DNA of the CDR3 is TGTGCCAGCAGTTTGGGGCAGGGCCCTAACGAGCAGTACTTC. Translated: CASSLGQGPNEQYF.

Comment on this clonotype: This may be a read error: a much more frequent sequence differs by one nucleotide. In DNA form, the CDR3 reads TGTGCCAGCAGCAGAAACAGGGCTTCCAGCTTCTACAATGAGCAGTTCTTC. Translation: CASSRNRASSFYNEQFF. V is TRBV5-5 and J is TRBJ2-1, with TRBD1 as a possible D gene (6 bases). V was shortened by 4 bases and J by 3 bases, with 20 bases between the two germline ends. CDR3 size: 17 residues. CDR1 and CDR2 (germline): SGHKS, YYEKEE (reference sequence).

The rearrangement joins TRBV12-3 or TRBV12-4 to TRBJ1-2; D unresolved. V was trimmed by 3 bases and J by 6 bases, leaving 11 bases between them. The CDR3 loop spans 13 amino acids. CDR3 amino acids: CASSLDAENGYTF. The CDR3 DNA reads TGTGCCAGCAGTTTGGACGCTGAAAATGGCTACACCTTC.

The table lists this clonotype with a few counts. This sequence joins TRBV4-1 and TRBJ2-7; D is uncertain. The CDR3 is 14 residues long. V was pared by 1 base and J by 4 bases, with 11 bases between. Germline CDR1 and CDR2: MGHRA and YSYEKL. Here the CDR3 reads CASSQVVKLYEQYF. The CDR3 nucleotides read TGCGCCAGCAGCCAAGTAGTTAAGCTTTACGAGCAGTACTTC.